Below, 3 T cell receptor beta chains from the same sample are listed, as sequenced in a study of PD-1 blockade in classical Hodgkin lymphoma (dated by TCRdb to between 2020 and 2021). In light of the paper, this sample's time point label describes: cycle 4 day 1 (C4D1), after 6 weeks of nivolumab. Every trial patient had relapsed after autologous stem cell transplantation, and cohorts A, B and C differed in prior brentuximab vedotin exposure. A Miltenyi CD4+ T cell isolation kit was used for magnetic negative selection to purify CD4+ T cells from thawed PBMCs. Library preparation employed the immunoSEQ multiplex PCR assay. TCRdb provides this immuneACCESS table in a form limited to in-frame rearrangements. Some clones are lacking; in checked studies, under half of them reflect an unresolved V gene, and why the rest are absent is not known. The sample records 15,000 to 20,000 clones, around 75% of which are singletons. Roughly 2.6% of the sample is in the top ten clones.

Specimen: CD4+ T cells from blood, collected before the fourth cycle of nivolumab. These receptors were taken from a human donor with classical Hodgkin lymphoma.

V is TRBV5-8 and J is TRBJ1-4; D is undetermined. The germline CDR1 and CDR2 sequences are SGHTS and YDEGEE. Between the trimmed V and J ends, which lost 0 bases and 7 bases, there was a span of 13 bases. The CDR3 totals 15 residues. CDR3 coding DNA: TGTGCCAGCAGCTTGGGGGGTTTAAACAGTGAAAAACTGTTTTTT. It specifies CASSLGGLNSEKLFF.

The chain employs TRBV5-5 and TRBJ2-7; D is uncertain. The germline V gene encodes CDR1 SGHKS and CDR2 YYEKEE (reference sequence). Trimming pared 2 bases from V and 2 bases from J, leaving 11 bases between. The CDR3 runs 14 residues. DNA of the CDR3: TGTGCCAGCAGCTTCCAGGCAATCCCCTACGAGCAGTACTTC. Amino acids: CASSFQAIPYEQYF.

The chain is built from TRBV7-3 and TRBJ2-1; 7 nucleotides agree with TRBD2. The CDR3 sequence is 16 residues long. Germline CDR1 is SGHTA and CDR2 is FQGTGA. Trimming took 5 bases from V and 2 from J; bases not matched to a gene: 9. CDR3 sequence: CASSRTGTNTYNEQFF. In DNA, the CDR3 is TGTGCCAGCAGCCGAACCGGGACTAATACCTACAATGAGCAGTTCTTC. Using reference TRBV7-3 and TRBJ2-1 for the parts outside the CDR3, the full variable domain is GAGVSQTPSNKVTEKGKYVELRCDPISGHTALYWYRQSLGQGPEFLIYFQGTGAADDSGLPNDRFFAVRPEGSVSTLKIQRTERGDSAVYLCASSRTGTNTYNEQFFGPGTRLTVL.